A selection of T cell receptor beta chains follows, all from one sample in a study of blood T cell repertoires in COVID-19. The repertoire was sequenced with immunoSEQ multiplex PCR; TCRdb's copy has only in-frame clones and lacks some. This sample has roughly 260,000 clones, with around 87% found just once. The sequenced sample consisted of peripheral blood. The receptors come from a woman aged 50 to 60 who had recovered from COVID-19. CDR3s include the opening cysteine and the closing phenylalanine or tryptophan. The order of the fields is D gene, V gene, clone size, J gene, CDR3 length, CDR3 protein, CDR3 DNA. A D gene is named only where the DNA matches it firmly. Only some rows state a clone size, as once, few, many or a class for expanded clones.

.	TRBV6-2/TRBV6-3	.	TRBJ1-1	13	CASSYFGDTEAFF	TGTGCCAGCAGTTATTTCGGGGACACTGAAGCTTTCTTT
TRBD1	TRBV28	.	TRBJ1-4	15	CASSPRQGIGEKLFF	TGTGCCAGCAGTCCAAGACAGGGGATTGGGGAAAAACTGTTTTTT
.	TRBV12-3/TRBV12-4	.	TRBJ1-4	13	CASSSGTYEKLFF	TGTGCCAGCAGTTCCGGGACATATGAAAAACTGTTTTTT
.	TRBV9	.	TRBJ2-1	15	CASSVAATSTYEQFF	TGTGCCAGCAGCGTAGCCGCCACTAGCACCTATGAGCAGTTCTTC
TRBD2	TRBV7-8	.	TRBJ2-1	18	CASSPIRGGRRTYNEQFF	TGTGCCAGCAGCCCCATCCGGGGGGGCCGAAGGACCTACAATGAGCAGTTCTTC
.	TRBV18	once	TRBJ2-7	15	CASSPTPQGRNEQYF	TGTGCCAGCTCACCCACTCCGCAGGGCAGGAACGAGCAGTACTTC
.	TRBV7-6	.	TRBJ2-3	16	CASSLALDSYTDTQYF	TGTGCCAGCAGCTTAGCGTTAGACAGCTACACAGATACGCAGTATTTT
TRBD2	TRBV5-1	once	TRBJ2-1	13	CASSSTSSKEQFF	TGCGCCAGCAGCTCGACTAGCTCCAAGGAGCAGTTCTTC
TRBD2	TRBV9	.	TRBJ2-1	14	CASSPLAGPNEQFF	TGTGCCAGCAGCCCCCTAGCGGGACCCAATGAGCAGTTCTTC
TRBD1	TRBV10-3	few	TRBJ2-7	15	CAIRDGGQGYYEQYF	TGTGCCATCAGGGACGGGGGACAGGGCTACTACGAGCAGTACTTC
.	TRBV4-2	few	TRBJ1-6	17	CASSLLQARGNNSPLHF	TGTGCCAGCAGCCTCCTCCAGGCGCGAGGGAATAATTCACCCCTCCACTTT
TRBD1	TRBV7-8	few	TRBJ1-3	16	CASSQGQAPSGNTIYF	TGTGCCAGCAGCCAAGGACAGGCCCCCTCTGGAAACACCATATATTTT
.	TRBV4-2	once	TRBJ1-6	17	CASSLLASTGRDSPLHF	TGTGCCAGCAGCCTCCTCGCCTCGACAGGCCGTGATTCACCCCTCCACTTT
.	TRBV3-1/TRBV3-2	.	TRBJ1-1	14	CASSQVAGVPEAFF	TGTGCCAGCAGCCAAGTAGCCGGGGTTCCGGAAGCTTTCTTT
.	TRBV6-6	.	TRBJ2-1	14	CASSQRMGGSEQFF	TGTGCCAGCAGTCAAAGGATGGGTGGGAGTGAGCAGTTCTTC
.	TRBV5-1	.	TRBJ1-2	17	CASSPDSMQRTNYGYTF	TGCGCCAGCAGCCCGGACAGTATGCAAAGAACTAACTATGGCTACACCTTC
TRBD1	TRBV24-1	.	TRBJ2-5	14	CATSPGGIGETQYF	TGTGCCACCAGTCCAGGGGGCATTGGAGAGACCCAGTACTTC
TRBD1	TRBV6-5	.	TRBJ1-1	14	CASINRGENTEAFF	TGTGCCAGCATAAACAGGGGGGAGAACACTGAAGCTTTCTTT
.	TRBV19	.	TRBJ1-1	12	CASSRRTAEAFF	TGTGCCAGTAGTAGGAGAACCGCTGAAGCTTTCTTT
TRBD1	TRBV6-6	few	TRBJ1-1	16	CASSSSTGAGVTEAFF	TGTGCCAGCAGCTCCTCTACAGGGGCCGGAGTCACTGAAGCTTTCTTT
TRBD1	TRBV6-5	.	TRBJ1-4	14	CASSRTGDREKLFF	TGTGCCAGCAGTCGGACAGGGGATAGGGAAAAACTGTTTTTT
.	TRBV6-5	.	TRBJ2-1	15	CASSYLPRTYNEQFF	TGTGCCAGCAGTTATCTGCCCAGGACCTACAATGAGCAGTTCTTC
.	TRBV28	few	TRBJ1-2	17	CASSFHPLLEVNYGYTF	TGTGCCAGCAGTTTCCACCCCCTCCTAGAAGTGAACTATGGCTACACCTTC
.	TRBV16	.	TRBJ1-5	12	CASSQDLNYQHF	TGTGCCAGCAGCCAAGATTTAAACTACCAGCATTTT
TRBD1	TRBV7-2	.	TRBJ1-5	16	CASSLADRALSQPQHF	TGTGCCAGCAGCTTAGCTGACAGGGCCTTGAGCCAGCCCCAGCATTTT
TRBD1	TRBV5-1	.	TRBJ2-3	15	CASSFTGGEADTQYF	TGCGCCAGCAGCTTTACAGGGGGTGAGGCAGATACGCAGTATTTT
TRBD2	TRBV11-2	once	TRBJ2-1	17	CASSLIVLAGGFNEQFF	TGTGCCAGCAGCCTCATTGTCCTAGCGGGGGGGTTCAATGAGCAGTTCTTC
TRBD2	TRBV7-2	.	TRBJ2-3	17	CASSLAPAGLATDTQYF	TGTGCCAGCAGCTTAGCGCCAGCGGGGTTAGCCACAGATACGCAGTATTTT
TRBD1	TRBV28	.	TRBJ1-5	14	CASFRGPSNQPQHF	TGTGCCAGCTTCAGGGGGCCTAGCAATCAGCCCCAGCATTTT
.	TRBV7-3	.	TRBJ2-1	14	CASSTLGGGHEQFF	TGTGCCAGCAGCACACTCGGGGGAGGCCATGAGCAGTTCTTC
.	TRBV5-4	.	TRBJ2-1	14	CASSIPGTRGEQFF	TGTGCCAGCAGCATCCCCGGGACACGGGGTGAGCAGTTCTTC
TRBD1	TRBV9	few	TRBJ2-7	14	CASSEGTGRYEQYF	TGTGCCAGCAGCGAAGGGACAGGGCGGTACGAGCAGTACTTC
.	TRBV30	few	TRBJ2-2	11	CAWSPPGELFF	TGTGCCTGGAGCCCTCCCGGGGAGCTGTTTTTT
TRBD1	TRBV28	.	TRBJ2-3	15	CASSPGQSSTDTQYF	TGTGCCAGCAGCCCGGGACAGTCTAGCACAGATACGCAGTATTTT
TRBD1	TRBV4-3	.	TRBJ1-3	14	CASSQDQTGRMIYF	TGCGCCAGCAGCCAAGATCAGACAGGGCGTATGATATATTTT
TRBD1	TRBV5-1	many	TRBJ1-4	14	CASSSGQGGEKLFF	TGCGCCAGCAGCTCCGGACAGGGTGGAGAAAAACTGTTTTTT
TRBD2	TRBV13	.	TRBJ2-1	15	CASSFPSGGADEQFF	TGTGCCAGCAGCTTCCCTAGCGGGGGGGCGGATGAGCAGTTCTTC
TRBD2	TRBV5-8	.	TRBJ2-5	15	CASSLGLAGEETQYF	TGTGCCAGCAGCTTGGGGCTAGCGGGAGAAGAGACCCAGTACTTC
.	TRBV27	.	TRBJ1-2	13	CASSLSAGSGYTF	TGTGCCAGCAGTTTATCGGCAGGGTCTGGCTACACCTTC
TRBD2	TRBV5-6	.	TRBJ2-7	17	CASSRLAGGLSSYEQYF	TGTGCCAGCAGCCGACTAGCGGGGGGACTCAGCTCCTACGAGCAGTACTTC
.	TRBV10-3	.	TRBJ2-3	14	CAISEDTHTDTQYF	TGTGCCATCAGTGAGGACACCCACACAGATACGCAGTATTTT
TRBD2	TRBV18	.	TRBJ2-1	15	CASSYSGSSYNEQFF	TGTGCCAGCTCGTATAGCGGGAGCTCCTACAATGAGCAGTTCTTC
.	TRBV5-6	.	TRBJ2-2	12	CASSLAGGELFF	TGTGCCAGCAGCTTAGCGGGCGGGGAGCTGTTTTTT
TRBD1	TRBV30	once	TRBJ1-6	17	CAWSGTGKGGYNSPLHF	TGTGCCTGGAGCGGGACAGGGAAAGGCGGGTATAATTCACCCCTCCACTTT
TRBD1	TRBV5-1	.	TRBJ2-3	16	CASSLVGTGVRDTQYF	TGCGCCAGCAGCTTGGTAGGGACAGGGGTAAGGGATACGCAGTATTTT
TRBD2	TRBV18	.	TRBJ2-7	14	CASSPGTSANEQYF	TGTGCCAGCTCACCCGGGACTAGCGCCAACGAGCAGTACTTC
.	TRBV7-3	.	TRBJ2-2	12	CASSPSAGELFF	TGTGCCAGCAGCCCTAGCGCCGGGGAGCTGTTTTTT
.	TRBV13	.	TRBJ2-4	15	CASSLGGVAKNIQYF	TGTGCCAGCAGCTTAGGCGGGGTGGCCAAAAACATTCAGTACTTC
.	TRBV5-4	.	TRBJ2-7	15	CASSSPAGSPYEQYF	TGTGCCAGCAGCTCGCCGGCAGGTTCACCCTACGAGCAGTACTTC
.	TRBV10-3	.	TRBJ1-3	15	CAISKQVSSGNTIYF	TGTGCCATCAGCAAACAGGTCTCCTCTGGAAACACCATATATTTT
.	TRBV7-2	.	TRBJ2-5	16	CASSLAGASHQETQYF	TGTGCCAGCAGCCTCGCGGGTGCCAGTCATCAAGAGACCCAGTACTTC